A single sample gave rise to the 21 T cell receptor beta chains below, sequenced in a study of CD8 T cells in Susac syndrome. RNA, at roughly 0.5 to 1 ug, was reverse transcribed with random hexamers. One entry per CDR3 protein, called by TCRdb with MiXCR from the immunoSEQ multiplex PCR reads. The sample carries about 83,000 distinct CDR3 sequences, 90% to 97% recorded once. Sequencing used CD8+ T cells from PBMCs. The receptors derive from a human donor with Susac syndrome.

V gene TRBV28 combines with J gene TRBJ1-2; D is possibly TRBD1 (5 bases). V lost 8 bases to trimming and J lost 5 bases, with 15 bases between them. Germline CDR1 MDHEN, CDR2 SYDVKM. There are 13 residues in the CDR3. CDR3 residues: CASGGGVPYGYTF. The CDR3 bases are TGTGCCAGCGGGGGGGGAGTACCGTATGGCTACACCTTC.

The chain couples TRBV29-1 to TRBJ1-1; D call uncertain. The CDR3 consists of 12 residues. V lost 5 bases and J lost 5, with 12 bases in between. Germline lookup yields CDR1 SQVTM and CDR2 ANQGSEA. The CDR3 is CSVSPSYTEAFF. CDR3 in DNA: TGCAGCGTTTCCCCCTCCTATACTGAAGCTTTCTTT.

The chain joins TRBV10-3 to TRBJ2-7; D is unclear. CDR3 length: 11 residues. Trimming pared 0 bases from V and 6 bases from J, leaving 3 bases between. The germline V gene has CDR1 ENHRY and CDR2 SYGVKD. This CDR3 reads CAISESSEQYV. The CDR3 nucleotides read TGTGCCATCAGTGAGTCGAGCGAGCAGTACGTC.

The DNA for the CDR3 is TGTGCCAGCTCACCACCGACGGGACCCAATTACAATGAGCAGTTCTTC. This translates into CASSPPTGPNYNEQFF. The chain couples TRBV18 to TRBJ2-1, with D possibly being TRBD1 or TRBD2 (5 bases each). Deletions cut 0 bases from V and 4 bases from J, with 13 bases between. CDR3 length: 16 residues. In germline, CDR1 is KGHSH, CDR2 LQKENI. Complete variable domain (other parts from reference TRBV18 and TRBJ2-1): NAGVMQNPRHLVRRRGQEARLRCSPMKGHSHVYWYRQLPEEGLKFMVYLQKENIIDESGMPKERFSAEFPKEGPSILRIQQVVRGDSAAYFCASSPPTGPNYNEQFFGPGTRLTVL.

The CDR3 sequence: CATSREGQVHEQYF. CDR3 in DNA: TGTGCCACCAGCAGGGAAGGACAGGTTCACGAGCAGTACTTC. The chain recombines TRBV15 with TRBJ2-7, with 7 bases aligning to TRBD1. The CDR3 is made up of 14 amino acids. V was pared by 3 bases and J by 5 bases, with 7 bases of the junction left unmatched. The germline gives CDR1 LNHNV, CDR2 YYDKDF (reference sequence).

The CDR3 bases are TGTGCCAGCAGCGCCACCGGGACAGGAGTTAACTATGGCTACACCTTC. This sequence encodes CASSATGTGVNYGYTF. V gene TRBV5-6 combines with J gene TRBJ1-2; TRBD1 matches at 8 bases. There are 16 residues in the CDR3. With V trimmed by 4 bases and J by 1 base, 9 bases remained unmatched. From germline, CDR1 is SGHDT and CDR2 YYEEEE.

The chain links TRBV20-1 to TRBJ2-2, with TRBD2 as a possible D gene (6 bases). V was cut by 6 bases and J by 6 bases, with 17 bases left in between. There are 14 residues in the CDR3. CDR1 DFQATT and CDR2 SNEGSKA come from the germline V gene (reference sequence). This CDR3 is CSAIPTGEAGELFF. DNA of the CDR3: TGCAGTGCCATCCCAACGGGAGAAGCCGGGGAGCTGTTTTTT.

The chain couples TRBV6-5 to TRBJ1-6; a possible D gene is TRBD1 (6 bases). The CDR3 sequence is 17 residues long. The germline V gene encodes CDR1 MNHEY and CDR2 SVGAGI. The V gene lost 1 base and the J gene lost 9 bases, with 19 bases spanning the gap. CDR3 DNA sequence: TGTGCCAGCAGTTACTTCCAGGGACAAGGGAGAGGTTCACCCCTCCACTTT. Translated: CASSYFQGQGRGSPLHF.

The rearrangement links TRBV7-9 to TRBJ1-4; D is perhaps TRBD1 (5 bases). This CDR3 is 14 amino acids long. The germline V gene encodes CDR1 SEHNR and CDR2 FQNEAQ (reference sequence). Trimming removed 5 bases from V and 8 bases from J, with 15 bases in between. The CDR3 sequence: CASSTRDVREKLFF. The CDR3 nucleotides are TGTGCCAGCAGCACCAGGGACGTGAGGGAAAAACTGTTTTTT.

This clonotype was counted only a few times. J is TRBJ2-4 and V is TRBV2; TRBD2 might be the D (6 bases). V shed 3 bases and J shed 1 base, with 7 bases lying between them. Germline lookup yields CDR1 SNHLY and CDR2 FYNNEI. CDR3 length: 14 amino acids. CDR3 sequence reads: CASSDGGAKNIQYF. The CDR3 region has the DNA TGTGCCAGCAGTGATGGGGGGGCCAAAAACATTCAGTACTTC.

The chain joins TRBV7-9 to TRBJ2-2, with D possibly matching TRBD1 (5 bases). V lost 0 bases and J lost 0, with 17 bases in between. Germline V gene lookup returns CDR1 SEHNR and CDR2 FQNEAQ (reference sequence). The CDR3 runs to 19 residues. The CDR3 nucleotides are TGTGCCAGCAGCTTAGCAGGGCAGTGGCAGGGTTCGAACACCGGGGAGCTGTTTTTT. Residues: CASSLAGQWQGSNTGELFF.

CDR3 protein: CASSLENTGELFF. The CDR3 coding sequence is TGTGCCAGCAGTTTAGAGAACACCGGGGAGCTGTTTTTT. The chain carries TRBV27 and TRBJ2-2; no definite D call. Germline V gene sequence: CDR1 MNHEY, CDR2 SMNVEV (reference sequence). Trimming cost V 2 bases and J 1 base, with 2 bases left between them. The CDR3 has 13 residues.

The chain combines TRBV29-1 with TRBJ2-1, with D unclear. Germline assignment: CDR1 SQVTM and CDR2 ANQGSEA. The CDR3 covers 10 residues. V was cut by 7 bases and J by 8 bases, with 9 bases left in between. CDR3 sequence reads: CSAGVDEQFF. CDR3 nucleotides: TGCAGCGCCGGAGTCGATGAGCAGTTCTTC.

This rearrangement joins TRBV30 to TRBJ1-2; D not certain. Trimming took off 7 bases at V and 6 bases at J, with 21 bases between the two ends. This CDR3 comprises 14 residues. Germline CDR1 is GTSNPN and CDR2 is SVGIG (reference sequence). The DNA for the CDR3 is TGTGCCTCCTCACGCCCCTCCTTATTGGATGGCTACACCTTC. Its translation is CASSRPSLLDGYTF. Full variable domain (remainder filled in from reference TRBV30 and TRBJ1-2): SQTIHQWPATLVQPVGSPLSLECTVEGTSNPNLYWYRQAAGRGLQLLFYSVGIGQISSEVPQNLSASRPQDRQFILSSKKLLLSDSGFYLCASSRPSLLDGYTFGSGTRLTVV.

J is TRBJ2-7 and V is TRBV11-3, with D perhaps TRBD1 (5 bases). The germline V gene encodes CDR1 SGHNT and CDR2 YENEEA. V was clipped by 5 bases and J by 2 bases, with 13 bases between them. The CDR3 length is 14 residues. CDR3 in DNA: TGTGCCAGCAGCGGAGACAGCACCCCCTACGAGCAGTACTTC. The encoded protein is CASSGDSTPYEQYF.

The V and J genes are TRBV2 and TRBJ2-7; the D call may be TRBD1 or TRBD2 (5 bases each). Germline assignment: CDR1 SNHLY and CDR2 FYNNEI. The CDR3 extends over 13 amino acids. V dropped 7 bases and J dropped 2 bases, with 12 bases sitting between them. The chain's CDR3 is CASMGRSTYEQYF. The CDR3 region has the DNA TGTGCCAGCATGGGACGGTCAACCTACGAGCAGTACTTC.

The V call is TRBV28, the J call TRBJ2-5; TRBD1 matches at 8 bases. The V and J ends lost 6 bases and 4 bases, in that order; junction bases with no gene match: 13. The CDR3 loop spans 16 amino acids. Germline V lookup: CDR1 MDHEN, CDR2 SYDVKM. Here the CDR3 reads CASSPAQGAWGETQYF. The DNA of the CDR3 is TGTGCCAGCAGCCCGGCCCAGGGGGCCTGGGGAGAGACCCAGTACTTC. The variable domain in full, with the rest retrieved from reference TRBV28 and TRBJ2-5, is DVKVTQSSRYLVKRTGEKVFLECVQDMDHENMFWYRQDPGLGLRLIYFSYDVKMKEKGDIPEGYSVSREKKERFSLILESASTNQTSMYLCASSPAQGAWGETQYFGPGTRLLVL.

The chain has TRBV15 and TRBJ2-1; maybe TRBD1 (6 bases). Germline values: CDR1 LNHNV, CDR2 YYDKDF (reference sequence). The CDR3 consists of 13 residues. V was trimmed by 9 bases and J by 6 bases, leaving 15 bases between them. The CDR3 protein is CATLTGTTNEQFF. CDR3 nucleotides: TGTGCCACACTAACCGGGACAACCAATGAGCAGTTCTTC.

The chain is built from TRBV10-3 and TRBJ2-5; D may be TRBD1 (5 bases). There are 15 residues in the CDR3. The V gene's germline CDR1 is ENHRY and CDR2 SYGVKD. V lost 10 bases and J lost 0, with 18 bases in between. In DNA, the CDR3 is TGTGCCACGCGAGCAGGGCGAGGAAACCAAGAGACCCAGTACTTC. It translates to CATRAGRGNQETQYF.

This rearrangement joins TRBV9 to TRBJ1-6; no reliable D call. CDR1 SGDLS and CDR2 YYNGEE come from the germline V gene. Trimming left V 4 bases short and J 9 bases short, with 20 bases between. The CDR3 consists of 16 residues. CDR3 sequence: CASSLEKVPGGSPLHF. In DNA, the CDR3 is TGTGCCAGCAGCCTGGAGAAGGTGCCCGGTGGTTCACCCCTCCACTTT.

V usage is TRBV27 and J usage is TRBJ2-7, with 9 positions matching TRBD2. The CDR3 contains 12 residues. The V and J ends lost 7 bases and 13 bases, in that order; junction bases with no gene match: 11. Germline-derived CDR1 and CDR2 are MNHEY and SMNVEV (reference sequence). The CDR3 protein is CASTSDSGTSYF. The CDR3 DNA sequence: TGTGCCAGCACTTCAGATTCCGGGACTAGCTACTTC.